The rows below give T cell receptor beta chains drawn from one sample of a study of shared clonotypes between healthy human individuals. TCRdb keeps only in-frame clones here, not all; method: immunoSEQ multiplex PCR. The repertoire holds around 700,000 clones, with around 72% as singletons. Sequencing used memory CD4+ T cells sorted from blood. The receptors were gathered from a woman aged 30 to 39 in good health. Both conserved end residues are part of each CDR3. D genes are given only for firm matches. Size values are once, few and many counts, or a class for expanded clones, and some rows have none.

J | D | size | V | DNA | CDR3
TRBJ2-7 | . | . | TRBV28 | TGTGCCACCTCGTTGCAGGCTGTCGAGCAGTACTTC | CATSLQAVEQYF
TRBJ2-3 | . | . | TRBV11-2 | TGTGCCAGCAGCTTAGATCACGGCAGCACAGATACGCAGTATTTT | CASSLDHGSTDTQYF
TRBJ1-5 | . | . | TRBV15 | TGTGCCACCAGCAGCGCCGCTGGGCCGGGGCAGCCCCAGCATTTT | CATSSAAGPGQPQHF
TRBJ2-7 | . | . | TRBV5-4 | TGTGCCAGCAGCTTGGCCTTACAGGAGTCCTACGAGCAGTACTTC | CASSLALQESYEQYF
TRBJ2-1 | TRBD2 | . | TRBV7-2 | TGTGCCAGCAGCCCCACGGGACTAGCGCGTAATGAGCAGTTCTTC | CASSPTGLARNEQFF
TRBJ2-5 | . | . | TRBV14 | TGTGCCAGCAGCCAGGGACACCTTCCCTATGGGCAAGAGACCCAGTACTTC | CASSQGHLPYGQETQYF
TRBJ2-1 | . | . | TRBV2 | TGTGCCAGCACCCTAGAGACAGCCTCCTACAATGAGCAGTTCTTC | CASTLETASYNEQFF
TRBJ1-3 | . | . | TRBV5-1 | TGCGCCAGTTGGGTGGAGGGACCCCTCTCTGGAAACACCATATATTTT | CASWVEGPLSGNTIYF
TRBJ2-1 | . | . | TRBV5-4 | TGTGCCAGCAGCCTTGGGTGGGGAGGACTGAACTACAATGAGCAGTTCTTC | CASSLGWGGLNYNEQFF
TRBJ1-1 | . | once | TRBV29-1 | TGCAGCGTGCTACATACGAACACTGAAGCTTTCTTT | CSVLHTNTEAFF
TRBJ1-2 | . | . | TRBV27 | TGTGCCAGCAGTCTAAATCCCTGGGGGGCGCTTGGCTACACCTTC | CASSLNPWGALGYTF
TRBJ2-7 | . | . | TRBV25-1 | TGTGCCAGCAGTGAACAAAACTCCTACGAGCAGTACTTC | CASSEQNSYEQYF
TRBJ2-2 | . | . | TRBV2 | TGTGCCAGCAGTGAAGCCCGGTTCCCCGGGGAGCTGTTTTTT | CASSEARFPGELFF
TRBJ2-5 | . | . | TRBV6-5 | TGTGCCAGCAGTTACGAAGCGAGTGAAGAGACCCAGTACTTC | CASSYEASEETQYF
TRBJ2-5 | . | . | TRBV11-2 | TGTGCCAGCAGCCCACGTAGAGGGGAAGAGACCCAGTACTTC | CASSPRRGEETQYF
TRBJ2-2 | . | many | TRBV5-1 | TGCGCCAGCAGTCTCCCAAAGAGCGACACCGGGGAGCTGTTTTTT | CASSLPKSDTGELFF
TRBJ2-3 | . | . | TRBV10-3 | TGTGCCATCAGTGAGTCAGGGGGTACAGATACGCAGTATTTT | CAISESGGTDTQYF
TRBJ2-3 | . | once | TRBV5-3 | TGTGCCAGAAGCCCCTCCTCAGTGAGGGACACAGATACGCAGTATTTT | CARSPSSVRDTDTQYF
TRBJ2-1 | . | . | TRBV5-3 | TGTGCCAGAAGCTTGGCCACAGCGCCATACAATGAGCAGTTCTTC | CARSLATAPYNEQFF
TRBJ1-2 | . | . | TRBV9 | TGTGCCAGCAGCCTTAATAGACAGGCTATCAGCAGTGGCTACACCTTC | CASSLNRQAISSGYTF
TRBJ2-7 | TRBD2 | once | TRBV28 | TGTGCCACTCACCAGAAAGGGACTAGCAGGGCTTACGAGCAGTACTTC | CATHQKGTSRAYEQYF
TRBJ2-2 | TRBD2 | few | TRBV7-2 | TGTGCCAGCAGCTTCTCCGGGACTAGCGGCACCGGGGAGCTGTTTTTT | CASSFSGTSGTGELFF
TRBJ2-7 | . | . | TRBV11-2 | TGTGCCAGCAGCTCCAAAGTAGGACATGACTGGAGTGGGCAGTACTTC | CASSSKVGHDWSGQYF
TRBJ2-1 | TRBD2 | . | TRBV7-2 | TGTGCCAGCAGCTTATGGGCGGGAGAATCCGACAATGAGCAGTTCTTC | CASSLWAGESDNEQFF
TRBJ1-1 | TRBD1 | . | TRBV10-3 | TGTGCCATCAGTGAACAGGGGGTCACTGAAGCTTTCTTT | CAISEQGVTEAFF
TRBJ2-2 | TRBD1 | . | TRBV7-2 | TGTGCCAGCAGCCGATGGACAGGGGAGACCGGGGAGCTGTTTTTT | CASSRWTGETGELFF
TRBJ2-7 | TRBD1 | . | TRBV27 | TGTGCCAGCAGTCATCGCCCCCCGGGACAGGGGCGGGTGACATTGTCCTACGAGCAGTACTTC | CASSHRPPGQGRVTLSYEQYF
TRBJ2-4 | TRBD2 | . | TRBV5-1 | TGCGCCAGCAGCTGGACTAGCGGGGGACAAATAGCCAAAAACATTCAGTACTTC | CASSWTSGGQIAKNIQYF
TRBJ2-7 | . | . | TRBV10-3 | TGTGCCATCTCCCCCATATCAGGGTCCTACGAGCAGTACTTC | CAISPISGSYEQYF
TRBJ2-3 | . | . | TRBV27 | TGTGCCAGCAGACGACAGGCAGATACGCAGTATTTT | CASRRQADTQYF
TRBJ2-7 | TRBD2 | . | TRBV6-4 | TGTGCCAGCCGAGGAGGACTAGCGGACGTAAATTGCTACGAGCAGTACTTC | CASRGGLADVNCYEQYF
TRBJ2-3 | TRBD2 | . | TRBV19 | TGTGCCAGTAGATCAATGGGACTAGCGGGAGGGTCCCGCACAGATACGCAGTATTTT | CASRSMGLAGGSRTDTQYF
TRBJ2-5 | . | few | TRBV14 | TGTGCCAGCAGCCAAGCCAGAATCGAGACCCAGTACTTC | CASSQARIETQYF
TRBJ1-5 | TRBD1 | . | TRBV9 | TGTGCCAGCACCCTGGACAGGGAATGCAATCAGCCCCAGCATTTT | CASTLDRECNQPQHF
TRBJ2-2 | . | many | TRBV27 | TGTGCCAGCAGTTTATTGAACACCGGGGAGCTGTTTTTT | CASSLLNTGELFF
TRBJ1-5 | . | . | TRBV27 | TGTGCCAGCAGTTCCTCCGACAGCAATCAGCCCCAGCATTTT | CASSSSDSNQPQHF
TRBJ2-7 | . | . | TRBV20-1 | TGCAGTGCTAGCGAGCAGTACTTC | CSASEQYF
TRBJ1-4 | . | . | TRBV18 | TGTGCCAGCTCACCACAAGGAACAGGGACTAATGAAAAACTGTTTTTT | CASSPQGTGTNEKLFF
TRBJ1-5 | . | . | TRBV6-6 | TGTGCCAGCAGTGGCCTTGGGGGGGCCTCTCAGCCCCAGCATTTT | CASSGLGGASQPQHF
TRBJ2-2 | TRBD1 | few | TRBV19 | TGTGCCAGTAGTATGACAGGGAGGAACACCGGGGAGCTGTTTTTT | CASSMTGRNTGELFF
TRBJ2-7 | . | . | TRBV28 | TGTGCCAGCAGAGAGGCGTACGAGCAGTACTTC | CASREAYEQYF
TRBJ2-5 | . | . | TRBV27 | TGTGCCAGCAGTTTATTGTCCCAGGGCCCCAAGACCCAGTACTTC | CASSLLSQGPKTQYF
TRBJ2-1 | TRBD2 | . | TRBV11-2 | TGTGCCAGCAGCTTAGTTCCTAGCGGGACGGGTGAGCAGTTCTTC | CASSLVPSGTGEQFF
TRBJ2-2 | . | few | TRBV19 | TGTGCCAGTAGTACCACTAACACGGGCACCGGGGAGCTGTTTTTT | CASSTTNTGTGELFF
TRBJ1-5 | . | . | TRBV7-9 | TGTGCCAGCAGCTTAGATAGTTATTCCGCTCAGCCCCAGCATTTT | CASSLDSYSAQPQHF
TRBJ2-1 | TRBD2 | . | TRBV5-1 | TGCGCCAGCAGCTTGGGAGCGGGAGTCCGTGGTCAGTTCTTC | CASSLGAGVRGQFF
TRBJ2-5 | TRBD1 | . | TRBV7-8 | TGTGCCAGCAGCTCCCCCCCCCGGACAGGGGGAAAGACCCAGTACTTC | CASSSPPRTGGKTQYF
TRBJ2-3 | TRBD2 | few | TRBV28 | TGTGCCAGCGGGGGGAGGGCCTCCGGCACAGATACGCAGTATTTT | CASGGRASGTDTQYF
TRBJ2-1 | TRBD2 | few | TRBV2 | TGTGCCAGCAGACTATCAGGGCAAGCTAGCGGGATTGAGCAGTTCTTC | CASRLSGQASGIEQFF
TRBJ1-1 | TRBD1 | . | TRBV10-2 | TGCGCCAGCAGTGTCAATAAGGGGACAGGGAACACTGAAGCTTTCTTT | CASSVNKGTGNTEAFF
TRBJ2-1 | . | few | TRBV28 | TGTGCCAGCAGTTTGATAGGTGGGAGGCCACAGAGCGATGAGCAGTTCTTC | CASSLIGGRPQSDEQFF
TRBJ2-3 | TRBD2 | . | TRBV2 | TGTGCCAGCAGTGTCCAACTAGCGGGAGCAGATACGCAGTATTTT | CASSVQLAGADTQYF
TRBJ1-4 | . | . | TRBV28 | TGTGCCAGCAGTTTAAGGTCGGAGGAAAAACTGTTTTTT | CASSLRSEEKLFF
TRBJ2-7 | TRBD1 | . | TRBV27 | TGTGCCAGCAGTTTCGGAGGGACAGGGACGACCTACGAGCAGTACTTC | CASSFGGTGTTYEQYF